Below are 5 T cell receptor beta chains sequenced from a single sample in a study of persistence of HIV-infected CD4 T cells. Lysates of CMV-infected fibroblasts at 10 ug/mL stimulated these cells. CD4+ T cells upregulating both CD40 ligand and CD69 were sorted as responding cells. Which antigens these TCRs recognize remains unknown. Sequencing used immunoSEQ version 4 in survey mode. Profiling relied on immunoSEQ multiplex PCR, and the TCRdb table lists in-frame clones only, not all of them. The sample carries 15,000 to 20,000 clones, almost 65% recorded once. The source was CD4+ T cells sorted from PBMCs after approximately 19-hour stimulation, collected from a patient who received antiretroviral therapy. The receptor source for this set is an adult woman with HIV who was CMV-seropositive.

J is TRBJ2-3 and V is TRBV14, with D perhaps matching TRBD1 (5 bases). This CDR3 has 13 amino acids. V was shortened by 6 bases and J by 2 bases, with 9 bases between the two germline ends. The germline V gene encodes CDR1 SGHDN and CDR2 FVKESK. The CDR3 DNA follows: TGTGCCAGCAGGCTAGGGGCCACAGATACGCAGTATTTT. This gives the protein CASRLGATDTQYF. Full variable domain (remainder filled in from reference TRBV14 and TRBJ2-3): EAGVTQFPSHSVIEKGQTVTLRCDPISGHDNLYWYRRVMGKEIKFLLHFVKESKQDESGMPNNRFLAERTGGTYSTLKVQPAELEDSGVYFCASRLGATDTQYFGPGTRLTVL.

This sequence joins TRBV12-3 or TRBV12-4 and TRBJ2-2; 7 positions match TRBD1. This CDR3 is built from 13 residues. V lost 5 bases to trimming and J lost 4 bases; unmatched junction nucleotides: 1. The CDR3: CASSRQGTGELFF. As DNA, the CDR3 is TGTGCCAGCAGTCGACAGGGCACCGGGGAGCTGTTTTTT.

The CDR3: CASSQEGRGSSEAFF. DNA of the CDR3: TGTGCCAGCAGCCAAGAAGGCCGAGGAAGCAGTGAAGCTTTCTTT. The genes are TRBV3-1 (or the pseudogene TRBV3-2) and TRBJ1-1, with unresolved D. The V end was cut by 0 bases, the J end by 7 bases, with 15 bases between. This CDR3 comprises 15 residues. Germline CDR1 is LGHDT and CDR2 is YNNKEL (reference sequence).

The V call is TRBV4-1, the J call TRBJ1-2; TRBD1 matches 9 bases. This CDR3 is 13 amino acids long. Germline V gene sequence: CDR1 MGHRA, CDR2 YSYEKL. V gave up 3 bases and J gave up 6 bases; unmatched junction bases: 2. CDR3 amino acids: CASSHGQGNGYTF. The CDR3 nucleotides are TGCGCCAGCAGCCATGGACAGGGGAATGGCTACACCTTC.

The chain employs TRBV5-1 and TRBJ2-2; tentative D call: TRBD1 (6 bases). The germline V gene has CDR1 SGHRS and CDR2 YFSETQ. V lost 4 bases, J lost 3 bases, and 10 bases lay in between. The CDR3 length is 14 residues. The CDR3 region has the DNA TGCGCCAGCAGCGCAGGACAGTACACCGGGGAGCTGTTTTTT. It translates to CASSAGQYTGELFF.